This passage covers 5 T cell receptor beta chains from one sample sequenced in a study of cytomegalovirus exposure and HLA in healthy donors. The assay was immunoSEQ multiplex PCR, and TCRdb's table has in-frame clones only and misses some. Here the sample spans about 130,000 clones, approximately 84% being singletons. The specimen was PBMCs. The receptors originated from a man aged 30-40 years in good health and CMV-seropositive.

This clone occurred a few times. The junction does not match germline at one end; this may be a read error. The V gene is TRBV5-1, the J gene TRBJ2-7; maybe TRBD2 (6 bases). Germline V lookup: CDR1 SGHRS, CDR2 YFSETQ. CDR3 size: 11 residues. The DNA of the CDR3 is TGCGCCAGCCACGCAGGAGGGGCGCGGTCCTTC. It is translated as CASHAGGARSF.

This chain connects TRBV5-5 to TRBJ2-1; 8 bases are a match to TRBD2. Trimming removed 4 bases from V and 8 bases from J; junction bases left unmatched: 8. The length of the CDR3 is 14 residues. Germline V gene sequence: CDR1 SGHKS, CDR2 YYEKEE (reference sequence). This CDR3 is CASSLGTRAHEQFF. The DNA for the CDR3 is TGTGCCAGCAGCCTCGGGACTAGGGCTCATGAGCAGTTCTTC. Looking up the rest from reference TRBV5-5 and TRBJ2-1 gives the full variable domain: DAGVTQSPTHLIKTRGQQVTLRCSPISGHKSVSWYQQVLGQGPQFIFQYYEKEERGRGNFPDRFSARQFPNYSSELNVNALLLGDSALYLCASSLGTRAHEQFFGPGTRLTVL.

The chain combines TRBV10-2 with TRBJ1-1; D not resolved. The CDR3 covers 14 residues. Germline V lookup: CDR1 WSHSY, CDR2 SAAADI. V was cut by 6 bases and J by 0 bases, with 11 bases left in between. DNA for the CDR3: TGCGCCAGCAGGAGGAGCACGGTGAACACTGAAGCTTTCTTT. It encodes CASRRSTVNTEAFF.

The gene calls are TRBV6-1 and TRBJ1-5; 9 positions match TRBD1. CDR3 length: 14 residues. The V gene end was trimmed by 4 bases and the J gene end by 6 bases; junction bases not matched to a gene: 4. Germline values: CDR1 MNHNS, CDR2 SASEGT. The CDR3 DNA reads TGTGCCAGCAGTGTGGACAGGGGAGGTCAGCCCCAGCATTTT. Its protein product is CASSVDRGGQPQHF.

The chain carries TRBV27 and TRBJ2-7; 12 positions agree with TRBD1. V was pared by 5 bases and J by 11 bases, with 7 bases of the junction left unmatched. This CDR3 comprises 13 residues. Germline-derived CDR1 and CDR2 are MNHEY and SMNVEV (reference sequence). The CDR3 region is CASSPGQGASEYF. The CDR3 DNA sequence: TGTGCCAGCAGTCCGGGACAGGGGGCAAGCGAGTACTTC.